The present T cell receptor beta chain was sequenced within a study of spatial heterogeneity in lung cancer. Looking at the study overall: Alpha-chain detections were consistently fewer than beta-chain detections among the sequences.

This clonotype was recorded at least ten times. CDR3 size: 15 residues. V shed 3 bases and J shed 6 bases, with 17 bases lying between them. Looked up from germline, CDR1 is LGHNA and CDR2 is YNFKEQ. The time point is: sample taken at primary tumor resection. Whole RNA obtained from tumor, nontumor lung or frozen PBMC underwent sequencing without sorting. The donors, roughly 70 patients with untreated early-stage non-small cell lung cancer, provided the samples. TCR cDNA molecules were tagged individually, and each one carried a unique molecular identifier. TCRdb processed the 5' RACE reads anew with MiXCR; each CDR3 protein has one entry. The table records under 8,000 distinct CDR3 sequences, around 3.8% of them present only once.

The sample in question was normal lung tissue next to the tumor, obtained at surgery. The V gene is TRBV4-2, the J gene TRBJ1-2, with a tentative D call TRBD1 (6 bases). The TCR comes from a female donor with early-stage non-small cell lung cancer. CDR3 sequence (DNA): TGTGCCAGCAGCCAGACCCTACAGGGAGGGAATGGCTACACCTTC. It is translated as CASSQTLQGGNGYTF.